Shown below are 25 T cell receptor beta chains from a single sample sequenced in a study of blood T cell repertoires in COVID-19. Profiling relied on immunoSEQ multiplex PCR, and the TCRdb table lists in-frame clones only, not all of them. The sample carries 390,000 or so clones, around 83% recorded once. Sequencing used PBMCs or T cells enriched from blood (not recorded which). The receptors originated from a woman between 45 and 65 years old who had recovered from COVID-19.

V gene TRBV6-5 combines with J gene TRBJ1-2; unclear D gene. The CDR3 consists of 13 residues. Germline CDR1 and CDR2: MNHEY and SVGAGI. The V gene lost 7 bases and the J gene lost 2 bases, with 11 bases spanning the gap. The CDR3 here is CASKETANYGYTF. CDR3 nucleotide sequence: TGTGCCAGCAAAGAAACAGCAAACTATGGCTACACCTTC.

This chain connects TRBV6-5 to TRBJ2-1; D is perhaps TRBD1 (5 bases). Germline values: CDR1 MNHEY, CDR2 SVGAGI. V was pared by 3 bases and J by 0 bases, with 9 bases between. The CDR3 loop spans 15 amino acids. CDR3 DNA sequence: TGTGCCAGCAGTTATGGCAGGGTCTCCTACAATGAGCAGTTCTTC. Its translation is CASSYGRVSYNEQFF.

The chain carries TRBV6-2 or TRBV6-3 and TRBJ1-1, with D perhaps TRBD1 (5 bases). The germline V gene has CDR1 MNHEY and CDR2 SVGEGT. The germline V and J ends were trimmed by 0 bases and 6 bases, with 14 bases remaining between them. The length of the CDR3 is 15 residues. The CDR3: CASSYSRQGLSEAFF. The CDR3 coding sequence is TGTGCCAGCAGTTACTCTCGCCAGGGATTGTCTGAAGCTTTCTTT.

The gene calls are TRBV5-4 and TRBJ2-2; 7 nucleotides align to TRBD1. V was clipped by 3 bases and J by 4 bases; unmatched bases: 9. The CDR3 has 16 residues. CDR1 and CDR2 (germline): SGHNT, YYREEE (reference sequence). CDR3 residues: CASSWETGRPTGELFF. CDR3 nucleotide sequence: TGTGCCAGCAGCTGGGAGACAGGGAGACCCACCGGGGAGCTGTTTTTT. The complete variable domain, with remaining parts taken from reference TRBV5-4 and TRBJ2-2, reads ETGVTQSPTHLIKTRGQQVTLRCSSQSGHNTVSWYQQALGQGPQFIFQYYREEENGRGNFPPRFSGLQFPNYSSELNVNALELDDSALYLCASSWETGRPTGELFFGEGSRLTVL.

The chain joins TRBV6-2 or TRBV6-3 to TRBJ2-1; 8 nucleotides line up with TRBD2. The germline gives CDR1 MNHEY, CDR2 SVGEGT. J gave up 4 bases and V 5 bases, and 10 bases lay outside the gene matches. The CDR3 is made up of 16 amino acids. This chain's CDR3 is CASSVNWRGVYNEQFF. The CDR3 coding sequence is TGTGCCAGCAGTGTCAATTGGCGGGGGGTTTACAATGAGCAGTTCTTC.

The gene calls are TRBV30 and TRBJ1-4, with 7 bases lining up with TRBD1. From germline, CDR1 is GTSNPN and CDR2 SVGIG (reference sequence). The CDR3 is 13 amino acids. Trimming cost V 2 bases and J 12 bases; bases outside gene matches: 9. In DNA form, the CDR3 reads TGTGCCTGGAGTCGCGCAGGGGGGAAGGAACTGTTTTTT. This translates into CAWSRAGGKELFF.

The chain carries TRBV15 and TRBJ2-7; D remains unclear. The CDR3 sequence is 15 residues long. The germline V gene has CDR1 LNHNV and CDR2 YYDKDF (reference sequence). V lost 0 bases and J 3 bases, leaving 12 bases between the germline ends. The CDR3 region has the DNA TGTGCCACCAGCAGAGATTCCCCCGTTCTCTACGAGCAGTACTTC. This sequence encodes CATSRDSPVLYEQYF.

The table lists this clone with a few counts. This rearrangement joins TRBV19 to TRBJ1-1, with a weak D call TRBD1 (5 bases). V gave up 5 bases and J gave up 1 base, with 14 bases separating them. This CDR3 has 15 amino acids. Germline loops: CDR1 LNHDA, CDR2 SQIVND (reference sequence). DNA for the CDR3: TGTGCCAGTAGTCCACAGGACATGGCGAACACTGAAGCTTTCTTT. This gives the protein CASSPQDMANTEAFF.

The chain links TRBV6-2 or TRBV6-3 to TRBJ2-1, with 11 bases matching TRBD2. CDR1 and CDR2 (germline): MNHEY, SVGEGT. J was trimmed by 3 bases and V by 4 bases; bases with no gene match: 5. There are 16 residues in the CDR3. Written as DNA, the CDR3 is TGTGCCAGCAGTTTTCCTGGACTAGCGGGCTACAATGAGCAGTTCTTC. Translating it yields CASSFPGLAGYNEQFF.

The V and J genes are TRBV19 and TRBJ2-1; D is perhaps TRBD1 (5 bases). This CDR3 has 16 residues. V dropped 7 bases and J dropped 2 bases, with 18 bases sitting between them. Looked up from germline, CDR1 is LNHDA and CDR2 is SQIVND (reference sequence). CDR3 region: CASIDPMGLAYNEQFF. The CDR3 nucleotides are TGTGCCAGTATTGATCCTATGGGGCTGGCCTACAATGAGCAGTTCTTC. Full variable domain (missing parts from reference TRBV19 and TRBJ2-1): DGGITQSPKYLFRKEGQNVTLSCEQNLNHDAMYWYRQDPGQGLRLIYYSQIVNDFQKGDIAEGYSVSREKKESFPLTVTSAQKNPTAFYLCASIDPMGLAYNEQFFGPGTRLTVL.

The chain couples TRBV12-3 or TRBV12-4 to TRBJ1-5; D call uncertain. V lost 7 bases and J lost 4, with 11 bases in between. This CDR3 region has 13 residues. The CDR3 region is CASTRIGNQPQHF. CDR3 nucleotides: TGTGCCAGCACCAGGATTGGGAATCAGCCCCAGCATTTT.

The V and J genes are TRBV10-3 and TRBJ1-2, with a weak D call TRBD1 (6 bases). The germline V and J ends were trimmed by 7 bases and 5 bases, with 11 bases remaining between them. CDR1 and CDR2 from the germline V gene are ENHRY and SYGVKD. The CDR3 is 12 amino acids. CDR3: CAIKPGEYGYTF. DNA for the CDR3: TGTGCCATCAAGCCAGGGGAATATGGCTACACCTTC.

The chain couples TRBV18 to TRBJ2-7; D perhaps matches TRBD1 (5 bases). This CDR3 has 13 amino acids. Trimming pared 3 bases from V and 5 bases from J, leaving 11 bases between. Germline V gene sequence: CDR1 KGHSH, CDR2 LQKENI. The CDR3 nucleotides are TGTGCCAGCTCACCTCTTCAGGGCAACGAGCAGTACTTC. As protein: CASSPLQGNEQYF.

The rearrangement joins TRBV2 to TRBJ2-3; 9 nucleotides agree with TRBD2. The J segment lost 2 bases and the V segment lost 4 bases, leaving 7 bases of the junction unmatched. The CDR3 runs to 16 residues. The germline CDR1 and CDR2 sequences are SNHLY and FYNNEI. CDR3 region: CASSGDSGGPTDTQYF. Here the CDR3 DNA reads TGTGCCAGCAGTGGGGATAGCGGGGGCCCCACAGATACGCAGTATTTT.

This sequence joins TRBV11-2 and TRBJ2-1, with D perhaps TRBD1 (6 bases). V was shortened by 0 bases and J by 4 bases, with 10 bases between the two germline ends. Germline V CDR1 and CDR2: SGHAT, FQNNGV. The CDR3 consists of 15 residues. CDR3 sequence reads: CASSLERTEYNEQFF. CDR3 coding DNA: TGTGCCAGCAGCTTAGAAAGGACAGAGTACAATGAGCAGTTCTTC.

The J gene is TRBJ2-6, the V gene TRBV7-9; D remains ambiguous. Trimming removed 1 base at V and 3 bases at J, with 4 bases between. Per the germline V gene, CDR1 is SEHNR and CDR2 is FQNEAQ (reference sequence). This CDR3 is 14 amino acids long. DNA for the CDR3: TGTGCCAGCAGCTTAGGGCTTGGGGCCAACGTCCTGACTTTC. Amino acid sequence: CASSLGLGANVLTF.

The chain links TRBV18 to TRBJ1-2; 8 bases are shared with TRBD1. Trimming took 3 bases from V and 1 from J; bases not matched to a gene: 7. The CDR3 covers 16 residues. CDR1 and CDR2 from the germline V gene are KGHSH and LQKENI. The DNA of the CDR3 is TGTGCCAGCTCACCCTCTGGGACAGGAGTTAACTATGGCTACACCTTC. Its translation: CASSPSGTGVNYGYTF. Full variable domain (outside the CDR3, taken from reference TRBV18 and TRBJ1-2): NAGVMQNPRHLVRRRGQEARLRCSPMKGHSHVYWYRQLPEEGLKFMVYLQKENIIDESGMPKERFSAEFPKEGPSILRIQQVVRGDSAAYFCASSPSGTGVNYGYTFGSGTRLTVV.

The chain couples TRBV6-6 to TRBJ1-2; TRBD1 matches 7 bases. Germline trimming cut 6 bases from V and 8 bases from J; bases unmatched to any gene: 12. The CDR3 contains 14 residues. Germline V gene lookup returns CDR1 MNHNY and CDR2 SVGAGI (reference sequence). The CDR3 here is CASSLDRKGGGYTF. DNA of the CDR3: TGTGCCAGCAGCTTGGACAGGAAGGGAGGAGGCTACACCTTC.

This clone was picked up a small number of times. This chain links TRBV11-2 with TRBJ2-1; D gene ambiguous. Germline lookup yields CDR1 SGHAT and CDR2 FQNNGV. This CDR3 region has 13 residues. V was clipped by 2 bases and J by 6 bases, with 8 bases between them. The CDR3 loop reads CASSLHRSNEQFF. DNA of the CDR3: TGTGCCAGCAGCTTACATCGTAGCAATGAGCAGTTCTTC.

As DNA, the CDR3 is TGCGCCAGCAGCCCGGACAGTTCGTGGGGCTACACCTTC. It specifies CASSPDSSWGYTF. This chain links TRBV5-1 with TRBJ1-2; D might be TRBD1 (6 bases). CDR1 and CDR2 from the germline V gene are SGHRS and YFSETQ. V shed 4 bases and J shed 8 bases, with 15 bases lying between them. The CDR3 runs to 13 residues.

The gene calls are TRBV15 and TRBJ2-5; 7 bases align to TRBD2. The CDR3 covers 15 residues. With 0 bases clipped from V and 5 bases from J, the junction kept 6 bases outside the gene matches. Germline V gives CDR1 LNHNV, CDR2 YYDKDF (reference sequence). CDR3 protein: CATSRDGGGAETQYF. Written as DNA, the CDR3 is TGTGCCACCAGCAGAGATGGCGGGGGAGCGGAGACCCAGTACTTC. The variable domain in full, with the rest retrieved from reference TRBV15 and TRBJ2-5, is DAMVIQNPRYQVTQFGKPVTLSCSQTLNHNVMYWYQQKSSQAPKLLFHYYDKDFNNEADTPDNFQSRRPNTSFCFLDIRSPGLGDTAMYLCATSRDGGGAETQYFGPGTRLLVL.

Concerning this clone itself: One junction end disagrees with the germline gene, perhaps due to a read error. The gene calls are TRBV5-1 and TRBJ1-4; D unresolved. The CDR3 length is 14 residues. In germline, CDR1 is SGHRS, CDR2 YFSETQ. The CDR3 loop is CASSSAATNEKLFF. The CDR3 region has the DNA TGCGCCAGCAGCTCCGCCGCAACTAACGAAAAACTGTTTTTT. The entire variable domain, with the rest obtained from reference TRBV5-1 and TRBJ1-4, is as follows: KAGVTQTPRYLIKTRGQQVTLSCSPISGHRSVSWYQQTPGQGLQFLFEYFSETQRNKGNFPGRFSGRQFSNSRSEMNVSTLELGDSALYLCASSSAATNEKLFFGSGTQLSVL.

This clone was seen once. The chain uses TRBV7-2 and TRBJ2-1, with D perhaps TRBD2 (6 bases). Trimming removed 3 bases at V and 5 bases at J, with 14 bases between. The CDR3 is made up of 15 amino acids. Germline V gives CDR1 SGHTA, CDR2 FQGNSA. CDR3 nucleotide sequence: TGTGCCAGCAGCTTTTCGGGACTCGCCAACAATGAGCAGTTCTTC. Translating it yields CASSFSGLANNEQFF.

The chain joins TRBV6-5 to TRBJ1-2, with a tentative D call TRBD1 (6 bases). Trimming removed 7 bases at V and 5 bases at J, with 17 bases between. The V gene's germline CDR1 is MNHEY and CDR2 SVGAGI. This CDR3 has 14 residues. CDR3 region: CASKDTGTIYGYTF. CDR3 coding DNA: TGTGCCAGCAAGGATACCGGGACAATTTATGGCTACACCTTC.

The V and J genes are TRBV19 and TRBJ1-2, with D maybe TRBD1 (6 bases). CDR1 LNHDA and CDR2 SQIVND come from the germline V gene (reference sequence). The CDR3 covers 17 residues. The V end was cut by 9 bases, the J end by 4 bases, with 27 bases between. In DNA form, the CDR3 reads TGTGCCAGCACAACCCTAGCGGCAAACAGGGACTCCTATGGCTACACCTTC. Protein: CASTTLAANRDSYGYTF.